Listed here are 30 T cell receptor beta chains from one sample, sequenced in a study of CD8 T cells in ankylosing spondylitis. MiXCR was run by TCRdb on the 5' RACE reads, yielding one entry per CDR3 protein. The sample yields around 120,000 distinct CDR3 sequences, approximately 9.7% seen once. Sequencing was done on a sample of blood, either unsorted or a sorted T cell fraction (not recorded which). The receptor source for this set is a male donor with ankylosing spondylitis or in good health (not recorded which).

This clonotype was seen ten or more times. This rearrangement joins TRBV5-1 to TRBJ2-1, with TRBD2 identical over 9 bases. This CDR3 contains 14 residues. Germline values: CDR1 SGHRS, CDR2 YFSETQ. Germline trimming cut 4 bases from V and 5 bases from J; bases unmatched to any gene: 4. Here the CDR3 reads CASSALAGNNEQFF. In DNA, the CDR3 is TGCGCCAGCAGCGCGCTAGCGGGAAACAATGAGCAGTTCTTC.

Details on this clonotype: Being one base from a much bigger clone, this may be a read error. The chain employs TRBV3-1 and TRBJ2-1; 12 nucleotides match TRBD2. The CDR3 totals 17 residues. The germline V gene encodes CDR1 LGHDT and CDR2 YNNKEL (reference sequence). CDR3 amino acids: CANSQGLAGGSYNEQFF. The CDR3 DNA is TGTGCCAACAGCCAGGGCCTAGCGGGAGGGTCCTACAATGAGCAGTTCTTC.

This clonotype was recorded at least ten times. The J gene is TRBJ2-1, the V gene TRBV5-1; 10 positions agree with TRBD1. Losses at the gene ends were 4 bases for V and 5 bases for J; bases not matched to a gene: 12. The CDR3 covers 17 residues. The germline V gene has CDR1 SGHRS and CDR2 YFSETQ. CDR3 in amino acids: CASSKGAGTGVDNEQFF. In DNA form, the CDR3 reads TGCGCCAGCAGCAAGGGGGCTGGGACAGGGGTTGACAATGAGCAGTTCTTC.

This clonotype was recorded a few times. This sequence joins TRBV5-1 and TRBJ2-3; D unclear. With 10 bases removed from V and 1 base from J, the gap between germline ends came to 19 bases. The CDR3 has 15 amino acids. The V gene's germline CDR1 is SGHRS and CDR2 YFSETQ. CDR3 in DNA: TGCGCCTCCAGCCGGTCCACCGACGGCACAGATACGCAGTATTTT. It translates to CASSRSTDGTDTQYF.

This CDR3 reads CASSLEAHQETQYF. The CDR3 nucleotides are TGTGCCAGCAGCTTGGAAGCCCACCAAGAGACCCAGTACTTC. The gene calls are TRBV5-5 and TRBJ2-5; D is uncertain. This CDR3 is built from 14 residues. The germline V and J ends were trimmed by 0 bases and 0 bases, with 6 bases remaining between them. Germline lookup yields CDR1 SGHKS and CDR2 YYEKEE (reference sequence).

This clonotype appeared many times. This chain's CDR3 is CASSLKDSSYEQYF. The CDR3 region has the DNA TGTGCCAGCAGCTTAAAGGATAGCTCCTACGAGCAGTACTTC. The chain carries TRBV7-8 and TRBJ2-7; D is uncertain. The V end was cut by 2 bases, the J end by 0 bases, with 8 bases between. The CDR3 consists of 14 residues. Germline CDR1 and CDR2: SGHVS and FQNEAQ.

This clonotype showed up many times. The chain joins TRBV12-3 or TRBV12-4 to TRBJ2-1, with 12 bases that match TRBD2. The CDR3 is made up of 15 amino acids. The trim removed 4 bases at V and 8 bases at J, leaving 6 bases unmatched. The DNA of the CDR3 is TGTGCCAGCAGTTACCAGACTAGCGGGAGCGATGAGCAGTTCTTC. Translated, it gives CASSYQTSGSDEQFF.

The table lists this clonotype with many counts. The rearrangement uses TRBV20-1 and TRBJ1-5, with D unresolved. This CDR3 is built from 13 residues. In germline, CDR1 is DFQATT, CDR2 SNEGSKA (reference sequence). The germline V and J ends were trimmed by 6 bases and 0 bases, with 9 bases remaining between them. The CDR3: CSACADSNQPQHF. Written as DNA, the CDR3 is TGCAGTGCCTGCGCGGATAGCAATCAGCCCCAGCATTTT.

At least ten counts were recorded for this clonotype. CDR3: CASRETGQYNEQFF. DNA for the CDR3: TGTGCCAGCAGAGAGACAGGACAATACAATGAGCAGTTCTTC. V gene TRBV6-2 or TRBV6-3 combines with J gene TRBJ2-1; D is perhaps TRBD1 (6 bases). V was clipped by 6 bases and J by 4 bases, with 13 bases between them. The CDR3 consists of 14 residues. From germline, CDR1 is MNHEY and CDR2 SVGEGT.

The chain couples TRBV12-3 or TRBV12-4 to TRBJ2-1; a weak D match, TRBD2 (5 bases). This CDR3 is 12 amino acids long. The V end was cut by 7 bases, the J end by 9 bases, with 13 bases between. CDR3: CASTVVEGEQFF. The CDR3 DNA is TGTGCCAGCACCGTTGTTGAGGGTGAGCAGTTCTTC.

The J gene is TRBJ2-1, the V gene TRBV29-1; 10 bases agree with TRBD2. There are 13 residues in the CDR3. V lost 4 bases, J lost 8 bases, and 5 bases stayed unmatched. Looked up from germline, CDR1 is SQVTM and CDR2 is ANQGSEA. In DNA, the CDR3 is TGCAGCGTTGCCCTAGCGGGAGTCGATGAGCAGTTCTTC. Its protein product is CSVALAGVDEQFF.

This clonotype appeared many times. The V call is TRBV7-9, the J call TRBJ1-4; D uncertain. V lost 3 bases to trimming and J lost 3 bases, with 8 bases between them. The CDR3 totals 14 residues. CDR1 is SEHNR and CDR2 is FQNEAQ in the germline V gene (reference sequence). CDR3 in DNA: TGTGCCAGCAGCTTTGGGGAATCTAATGAAAAACTGTTTTTT. Translation: CASSFGESNEKLFF.

Many counts were recorded for this clonotype. The chain uses TRBV13 and TRBJ2-5; D remains ambiguous. The germline CDR1 and CDR2 sequences are PRHDT and FYEKMQ (reference sequence). With 1 base removed from V and 4 bases from J, the gap between germline ends came to 10 bases. This CDR3 comprises 14 residues. CDR3 DNA: TGTGCCAGCAGCTTAGTCGGTAGTATAGAGACCCAGTACTTC. Translated, it gives CASSLVGSIETQYF.

This clonotype has more than one count but fewer than ten. J is TRBJ1-1 and V is TRBV4-3; unclear D gene. Germline loops: CDR1 LGHNA, CDR2 YSLEER. The length of the CDR3 is 14 residues. V lost 3 bases and J lost 1, with 9 bases in between. In nucleotides, the CDR3 is TGCGCCAGCAGCCATTTCCACGGGAACACTGAAGCTTTCTTT. Encoded protein: CASSHFHGNTEAFF.

This clonotype has at least ten counts. The chain carries TRBV5-1 and TRBJ2-3; no clear D. Germline V gene sequence: CDR1 SGHRS, CDR2 YFSETQ. The CDR3 is made up of 16 amino acids. Trimming took off 0 bases at V and 2 bases at J, with 13 bases between the two ends. The CDR3 sequence is CASSLAQRQNTDTQYF. DNA of the CDR3: TGCGCCAGCAGCTTGGCCCAGCGACAAAACACAGATACGCAGTATTTT.

The table lists this clonotype with many counts. This chain joins TRBV7-2 and TRBJ2-3; 7 bases line up with TRBD2. Germline values: CDR1 SGHTA, CDR2 FQGNSA. CDR3 length: 17 amino acids. V shed 1 base, J shed 1 base, and the junction held 8 bases outside the gene matches. The CDR3 reads CASSLGGWAGGTDTQYF. As DNA, the CDR3 is TGTGCCAGCAGCTTAGGCGGTTGGGCGGGGGGCACAGATACGCAGTATTTT.

This clonotype was observed at least ten times. The rearrangement links TRBV12-3 or TRBV12-4 to TRBJ2-4; D perhaps matches TRBD1 (6 bases). The germline V and J ends were trimmed by 2 bases and 15 bases, with 17 bases remaining between them. The CDR3 spans 13 residues. The CDR3 coding sequence is TGTGCCAGCAGTTTAAGTGGGGGCGAGCCCGCGTACTTC. Translated, it gives CASSLSGGEPAYF.

This clonotype came up many times. The chain joins TRBV20-1 to TRBJ1-3; no firm D call. Germline CDR1 and CDR2: DFQATT and SNEGSKA (reference sequence). This CDR3 region has 13 residues. Trimming stripped 3 bases from V and 2 bases from J, with 8 bases between. The CDR3 DNA is TGCAGTGCTAGGGTATCCACTGGAAACACCATATATTTT. Translation gives CSARVSTGNTIYF.

This clonotype has ten or more counts. The rearrangement uses TRBV20-1 and TRBJ2-3, with 7 bases fitting TRBD2. The ends lost 5 bases at V and 2 bases at J; junction bases unmatched: 4. CDR1 and CDR2 (germline): DFQATT, SNEGSKA (reference sequence). The CDR3 has 13 amino acids. In nucleotides, the CDR3 is TGCAGTGCTTCCGGGACTACCACAGATACGCAGTATTTT. This gives the protein CSASGTTTDTQYF.

This clonotype was counted ten times or more. This chain joins TRBV7-2 and TRBJ2-7; TRBD1 is a possible D gene (6 bases). V was shortened by 5 bases and J by 3 bases, with 14 bases between the two germline ends. The CDR3 has 14 amino acids. In germline, CDR1 is SGHTA, CDR2 FQGNSA. The CDR3 region is CASSLDSSYYEQYF. CDR3 sequence (DNA): TGTGCCAGCAGCCTGGACAGTTCCTACTACGAGCAGTACTTC.

The V and J genes are TRBV4-2 and TRBJ2-2; the match to TRBD2 covers 14 bases. This CDR3 contains 18 residues. Trimming took 4 bases from V and 0 from J; bases not matched to a gene: 4. From germline, CDR1 is LGHNA and CDR2 YNFKEQ. The CDR3 sequence is CASSPGLAGGPNTGELFF. DNA of the CDR3: TGTGCCAGCAGCCCTGGACTAGCGGGAGGCCCGAACACCGGGGAGCTGTTTTTT.

This clonotype was recorded at least ten times. The gene calls are TRBV4-3 and TRBJ2-5; possible D gene TRBD2, 6 bases. The CDR3 is 13 amino acids. V lost 4 bases and J 5 bases, leaving 11 bases between the germline ends. CDR1 is LGHNA and CDR2 is YSLEER in the germline V gene. The CDR3 DNA follows: TGCGCCAGCAGCCCCCGGGCGGGGGAGACCCAGTACTTC. This codes for CASSPRAGETQYF.

Many counts were recorded for this clonotype. The chain employs TRBV7-8 and TRBJ2-2, with D unresolved. Germline CDR1 reads SGHVS; CDR2 reads FQNEAQ. The CDR3 is made up of 13 amino acids. V was pared by 6 bases and J by 4 bases, with 9 bases between. The CDR3 sequence: CASSYSPTGELFF. DNA for the CDR3: TGTGCCAGCAGTTACAGTCCCACCGGGGAGCTGTTTTTT.

This chain links TRBV5-6 with TRBJ2-1; the D call may be TRBD1 or TRBD2 (5 bases each). Between the trimmed V and J ends, which lost 0 bases and 9 bases, there was a span of 10 bases. This CDR3 has 13 amino acids. Germline CDR1 SGHDT, CDR2 YYEEEE. The CDR3 protein is CASSLAGTAEQFF. The CDR3, as DNA: TGTGCCAGCAGCTTGGCCGGGACGGCTGAGCAGTTCTTC.

This clonotype was recorded many times. The V and J genes are TRBV9 and TRBJ2-1; TRBD2 aligns across 8 bases. The J segment lost 7 bases and the V segment lost 0 bases, leaving 6 bases of the junction unmatched. Looked up from germline, CDR1 is SGDLS and CDR2 is YYNGEE. The CDR3 runs to 15 residues. CDR3 residues: CASSVAGGRKNEQFF. CDR3 in DNA: TGTGCCAGCAGCGTAGCTGGCGGGAGGAAGAATGAGCAGTTCTTC. The full variable domain, in which reference TRBV9 and TRBJ2-1 provide the parts outside the CDR3, is DSGVTQTPKHLITATGQRVTLRCSPRSGDLSVYWYQQSLDQGLQFLIQYYNGEERAKGNILERFSAQQFPDLHSELNLSSLELGDSALYFCASSVAGGRKNEQFFGPGTRLTVL.

This clonotype was observed at least ten times. The gene calls are TRBV7-8 and TRBJ2-5; no clear D gene. Deletions cut 2 bases from V and 3 bases from J, with 10 bases between. The germline V gene has CDR1 SGHVS and CDR2 FQNEAQ. CDR3 length: 14 residues. The CDR3 DNA is TGTGCCAGCAGCTTATCTGGCGACGAAGAGACCCAGTACTTC. This gives the protein CASSLSGDEETQYF.

There are many counts of this clonotype. The chain joins TRBV5-1 to TRBJ2-7; tentatively, D is TRBD1 or TRBD2 (5 bases each). V lost 2 bases, J lost 6 bases, and 12 bases lay in between. The CDR3 consists of 13 residues. The V gene's germline CDR1 is SGHRS and CDR2 YFSETQ. This CDR3 is CASSLSGTIEQYF. CDR3 sequence (DNA): TGCGCCAGCAGCTTATCCGGGACGATCGAGCAGTACTTC. The variable domain in full, with the rest retrieved from reference TRBV5-1 and TRBJ2-7, is KAGVTQTPRYLIKTRGQQVTLSCSPISGHRSVSWYQQTPGQGLQFLFEYFSETQRNKGNFPGRFSGRQFSNSRSEMNVSTLELGDSALYLCASSLSGTIEQYFGPGTRLTVT.

This clonotype has a count of ten or more. The V gene is TRBV20-1, the J gene TRBJ2-5; the match to TRBD2 covers 7 bases. The length of the CDR3 is 18 residues. The ends lost 6 bases at V and 0 bases at J; junction bases unmatched: 19. Germline CDR1 DFQATT, CDR2 SNEGSKA (reference sequence). The CDR3 here is CSAPRGAAGTMYQETQYF. In DNA, the CDR3 is TGCAGTGCCCCTCGCGGGGCAGCCGGGACTATGTACCAAGAGACCCAGTACTTC.

This clonotype was counted many times. The chain uses TRBV5-1 and TRBJ2-3, with 10 bases fitting TRBD1. Germline-derived CDR1 and CDR2 are SGHRS and YFSETQ. The CDR3 extends over 14 amino acids. Unmatched junction bases numbered 3, after V lost 4 bases and J lost 4 bases. The CDR3 DNA reads as TGCGCCAGCAGCACAGGGACAGGGGCAGATACGCAGTATTTT. Its protein is CASSTGTGADTQYF.

This clonotype was counted at least ten times. The V gene is TRBV6-1, the J gene TRBJ1-2; perhaps TRBD1 as D (5 bases). This CDR3 has 13 amino acids. The germline CDR1 and CDR2 sequences are MNHNS and SASEGT. The V gene lost 3 bases and the J gene lost 5 bases, with 10 bases spanning the gap. The CDR3 here is CASSDNQGYGYTF. The CDR3 coding sequence is TGTGCCAGCAGTGACAATCAGGGATATGGCTACACCTTC.